A selection of T cell receptor beta chains follows, all from one sample in a study of T cells in Graves' hyperthyroidism and ophthalmopathy. MiXCR, run by TCRdb on the multiplex PCR reads, gives a single entry per CDR3 protein. The data show hundreds of thousands of distinct CDR3 sequences, with roughly a sixth seen just once and 15% to 20% held by the top ten. Sequences were obtained from blood. These receptors all come from a woman in her forties or fifties with Graves' hyperthyroidism that later progressed to Graves' ophthalmopathy. CDR3s include the opening cysteine and the closing phenylalanine or tryptophan. A D gene is named only where the DNA matches it firmly. Clone size, where shown, is once, few, many, or a class for clones that have expanded.

d_call: NA
clone_size: many
cdr3_length: 13
v_call: TRBV28
j_call: TRBJ2-7
cdr3_aa: CASRLRGTYEQYF
cdr3_nt: TGTGCCAGCAGACTGAGGGGGACCTACGAGCAGTACTTC

d_call: TRBD1
clone_size: NA
cdr3_length: 16
v_call: TRBV19
j_call: TRBJ1-1
cdr3_aa: CASSPWTGRMNTEAFF
cdr3_nt: TGTGCCAGTAGTCCGTGGACAGGGCGCATGAACACTGAAGCTTTCTTT

d_call: NA
clone_size: few
cdr3_length: 15
v_call: TRBV19
j_call: TRBJ1-6
cdr3_aa: CASSTQGRLGSPLHF
cdr3_nt: TGTGCCAGTAGTACACAGGGCCGACTTGGCTCACCCCTCCACTTT

d_call: NA
clone_size: many
cdr3_length: 15
v_call: TRBV18
j_call: TRBJ2-1
cdr3_aa: CASSPGKGPYNEQFF
cdr3_nt: TGTGCCAGCTCACCGGGAAAGGGGCCTTACAATGAGCAGTTCTTC

d_call: NA
clone_size: NA
cdr3_length: 15
v_call: TRBV6-2/TRBV6-3
j_call: TRBJ1-3
cdr3_aa: CASSIPGTLGNTIYF
cdr3_nt: TGTGCCAGCAGTATCCCCGGGACACTCGGAAACACCATATATTTT

d_call: NA
clone_size: NA
cdr3_length: 15
v_call: TRBV5-5
j_call: TRBJ1-6
cdr3_aa: CASSPPGRGTSPLHF
cdr3_nt: TGTGCCAGCAGCCCGCCTGGTCGGGGTACTTCACCCCTCCACTTT

d_call: TRBD2
clone_size: NA
cdr3_length: 17
v_call: TRBV4-1
j_call: TRBJ2-7
cdr3_aa: CASSQGASGGDNYEQYF
cdr3_nt: TGCGCCAGCAGCCAGGGGGCTAGCGGGGGGGATAACTACGAGCAGTACTTC

d_call: NA
clone_size: few
cdr3_length: 13
v_call: TRBV7-9
j_call: TRBJ2-5
cdr3_aa: CASSPGGKETQYF
cdr3_nt: TGTGCCAGCAGCCCAGGGGGGAAAGAGACCCAGTACTTC

d_call: NA
clone_size: NA
cdr3_length: 12
v_call: TRBV25-1
j_call: TRBJ1-2
cdr3_aa: CASQRANYGYTF
cdr3_nt: TGTGCCAGCCAGCGGGCGAACTATGGCTACACCTTC

d_call: NA
clone_size: few
cdr3_length: 16
v_call: TRBV4-2
j_call: TRBJ2-5
cdr3_aa: CASSQERGGGQETQYF
cdr3_nt: TGTGCCAGCAGCCAAGAGCGAGGAGGGGGGCAAGAGACCCAGTACTTC

d_call: NA
clone_size: few
cdr3_length: 16
v_call: TRBV3-1
j_call: TRBJ2-1
cdr3_aa: CASSQDPPGLDNEQFF
cdr3_nt: TGTGCCAGCAGCCAAGACCCTCCGGGGCTAGACAATGAGCAGTTCTTC

d_call: NA
clone_size: NA
cdr3_length: 14
v_call: TRBV27
j_call: TRBJ2-5
cdr3_aa: CASSLEQTAETQYF
cdr3_nt: TGTGCCAGCAGTTTAGAACAGACTGCAGAGACCCAGTACTTC

d_call: NA
clone_size: NA
cdr3_length: 16
v_call: TRBV9
j_call: TRBJ2-2
cdr3_aa: CASSVGGGENTGELFF
cdr3_nt: TGTGCCAGCAGCGTAGGAGGGGGGGAGAACACCGGGGAGCTGTTTTTT

d_call: NA
clone_size: NA
cdr3_length: 13
v_call: TRBV12-3/TRBV12-4
j_call: TRBJ2-3
cdr3_aa: CASSPGLEHTQYF
cdr3_nt: TGTGCCAGCAGTCCCGGACTGGAACATACGCAGTATTTT

d_call: TRBD2
clone_size: many
cdr3_length: 18
v_call: TRBV27
j_call: TRBJ2-2
cdr3_aa: CASIARGARNLNTGELFF
cdr3_nt: TGTGCCAGCATTGCGCGGGGGGCGCGTAACCTGAACACCGGGGAGCTGTTTTTT

d_call: TRBD1
clone_size: many
cdr3_length: 13
v_call: TRBV20-1
j_call: TRBJ2-5
cdr3_aa: CSAKGASGETQYF
cdr3_nt: TGCAGTGCTAAGGGGGCCAGCGGAGAGACCCAGTACTTC

d_call: NA
clone_size: few
cdr3_length: 16
v_call: TRBV3-1
j_call: TRBJ2-2
cdr3_aa: CASSQELDGTTGELFF
cdr3_nt: TGTGCCAGCAGCCAAGAACTCGACGGAACCACCGGGGAGCTGTTTTTT

d_call: TRBD2
clone_size: many
cdr3_length: 14
v_call: TRBV2
j_call: TRBJ2-3
cdr3_aa: CASSTSFLTDTQYF
cdr3_nt: TGTGCCAGCTCGACTAGCTTCCTCACAGATACGCAGTATTTT

d_call: NA
clone_size: NA
cdr3_length: 13
v_call: TRBV18
j_call: TRBJ2-3
cdr3_aa: CASSPGDADTQYF
cdr3_nt: TGTGCCAGCTCACCAGGGGACGCAGATACGCAGTATTTT

d_call: NA
clone_size: NA
cdr3_length: 18
v_call: TRBV2
j_call: TRBJ2-1
cdr3_aa: CASSELFGGGPAYNEQFF
cdr3_nt: TGTGCCAGCAGTGAATTGTTTGGGGGGGGGCCGGCCTACAATGAGCAGTTCTTC

d_call: TRBD2
clone_size: NA
cdr3_length: 16
v_call: TRBV12-3/TRBV12-4
j_call: TRBJ2-1
cdr3_aa: CASSSRTSGGINEQFF
cdr3_nt: TGTGCCAGCAGTTCTCGGACTAGCGGGGGTATTAATGAGCAGTTCTTC

d_call: NA
clone_size: many
cdr3_length: 14
v_call: TRBV7-9
j_call: TRBJ1-1
cdr3_aa: CASSLNLSGAEAFF
cdr3_nt: TGTGCCAGCAGCTTAAATTTATCTGGAGCTGAAGCTTTCTTT

d_call: TRBD1
clone_size: NA
cdr3_length: 12
v_call: TRBV29-1
j_call: TRBJ2-4
cdr3_aa: CSGGQGENIQYF
cdr3_nt: TGCAGCGGTGGACAGGGGGAGAACATTCAGTACTTC

d_call: NA
clone_size: few
cdr3_length: 12
v_call: TRBV3-1
j_call: TRBJ1-4
cdr3_aa: CASSQGLEKLFF
cdr3_nt: TGTGCCAGCAGCCAAGGGCTGGAAAAACTGTTTTTT

d_call: NA
clone_size: NA
cdr3_length: 16
v_call: TRBV5-1
j_call: TRBJ2-3
cdr3_aa: CASSLASRSSTDTQYF
cdr3_nt: TGCGCCAGCAGCTTGGCATCCCGTTCTAGCACAGATACGCAGTATTTT

d_call: NA
clone_size: NA
cdr3_length: 15
v_call: TRBV5-1
j_call: TRBJ2-7
cdr3_aa: CASSFNPAGTSEQYF
cdr3_nt: TGCGCCAGCAGCTTCAACCCGGCAGGGACGTCCGAGCAGTACTTC

d_call: NA
clone_size: few
cdr3_length: 13
v_call: TRBV6-5
j_call: TRBJ1-2
cdr3_aa: CASSYYGQDGYTF
cdr3_nt: TGTGCCAGCAGTTACTATGGTCAGGATGGCTACACCTTC

d_call: NA
clone_size: many
cdr3_length: 15
v_call: TRBV3-1
j_call: TRBJ2-3
cdr3_aa: CASSHVTAVTDTQYF
cdr3_nt: TGTGCCAGCAGCCATGTAACAGCTGTCACAGATACGCAGTATTTT

d_call: TRBD1
clone_size: many
cdr3_length: 14
v_call: TRBV12-3/TRBV12-4
j_call: TRBJ1-4
cdr3_aa: CASSLQGYNEKLFF
cdr3_nt: TGTGCCAGCAGCCTACAGGGGTATAATGAAAAACTGTTTTTT

d_call: TRBD1
clone_size: many
cdr3_length: 16
v_call: TRBV20-1
j_call: TRBJ1-6
cdr3_aa: CSARGTGSSYNSPLHF
cdr3_nt: TGCAGTGCTCGCGGGACAGGTAGCTCCTATAATTCACCCCTCCACTTT

d_call: TRBD2
clone_size: many
cdr3_length: 16
v_call: TRBV3-1
j_call: TRBJ2-2
cdr3_aa: CASSMGLAGFTGELFF
cdr3_nt: TGTGCCAGCAGCATGGGACTAGCGGGATTCACCGGGGAGCTGTTTTTT

d_call: NA
clone_size: many
cdr3_length: 14
v_call: TRBV11-2
j_call: TRBJ1-5
cdr3_aa: CASSSTGLTQPQHF
cdr3_nt: TGTGCCAGCAGCTCGACAGGACTCACCCAGCCCCAGCATTTT

d_call: NA
clone_size: many
cdr3_length: 13
v_call: TRBV25-1
j_call: TRBJ1-1
cdr3_aa: CASSELTWTEAFF
cdr3_nt: TGTGCCAGCAGTGAATTAACCTGGACTGAAGCTTTCTTT

d_call: NA
clone_size: NA
cdr3_length: 14
v_call: TRBV7-6
j_call: TRBJ2-5
cdr3_aa: CACSLGQVQETQYF
cdr3_nt: TGTGCCTGCAGCTTAGGGCAGGTTCAAGAGACCCAGTACTTC

d_call: NA
clone_size: many
cdr3_length: 13
v_call: TRBV12-3/TRBV12-4
j_call: TRBJ1-1
cdr3_aa: CASSVGTLSGAFF
cdr3_nt: TGTGCCAGCAGTGTGGGTACCTTAAGTGGAGCTTTCTTT

d_call: NA
clone_size: many
cdr3_length: 15
v_call: TRBV15
j_call: TRBJ2-7
cdr3_aa: CATSRDPGEAYEQYF
cdr3_nt: TGTGCCACCAGCAGAGACCCAGGGGAAGCCTACGAGCAGTACTTC

d_call: TRBD2
clone_size: NA
cdr3_length: 17
v_call: TRBV10-2
j_call: TRBJ2-1
cdr3_aa: CASRKGLAPRNYNEQFF
cdr3_nt: TGCGCCAGCAGGAAGGGACTAGCCCCCCGAAATTACAATGAGCAGTTCTTC

d_call: TRBD2
clone_size: few
cdr3_length: 15
v_call: TRBV10-3
j_call: TRBJ2-3
cdr3_aa: CAISEIAGGADTQYF
cdr3_nt: TGTGCCATCAGTGAGATAGCGGGGGGCGCAGATACGCAGTATTTT

d_call: NA
clone_size: NA
cdr3_length: 14
v_call: TRBV28
j_call: TRBJ1-1
cdr3_aa: CASSTPGEDTEAFF
cdr3_nt: TGTGCCAGCAGTACCCCTGGGGAGGACACTGAAGCTTTCTTT

d_call: TRBD2
clone_size: many
cdr3_length: 15
v_call: TRBV2
j_call: TRBJ2-1
cdr3_aa: CASSEGLAGNHEQFF
cdr3_nt: TGTGCCAGCAGTGAGGGACTAGCGGGTAACCATGAGCAGTTCTTC

d_call: TRBD2
clone_size: many
cdr3_length: 19
v_call: TRBV15
j_call: TRBJ2-1
cdr3_aa: CATSRDVAGVFTSYNEQFF
cdr3_nt: TGTGCCACCAGCAGAGATGTGGCGGGGGTGTTTACCTCCTACAATGAGCAGTTCTTC

d_call: NA
clone_size: NA
cdr3_length: 13
v_call: TRBV4-1
j_call: TRBJ1-1
cdr3_aa: CASSKAGETEAFF
cdr3_nt: TGCGCCAGCAGCAAAGCCGGGGAGACTGAAGCTTTCTTT

d_call: NA
clone_size: few
cdr3_length: 14
v_call: TRBV27
j_call: TRBJ2-5
cdr3_aa: CASSLASVKQTQYF
cdr3_nt: TGTGCCAGCAGTTTAGCGAGCGTAAAGCAGACCCAGTACTTC

d_call: NA
clone_size: NA
cdr3_length: 13
v_call: TRBV5-6
j_call: TRBJ2-2
cdr3_aa: CASSWDPTGELFF
cdr3_nt: TGTGCCAGCAGCTGGGACCCTACCGGGGAGCTGTTTTTT

d_call: TRBD1
clone_size: once
cdr3_length: 14
v_call: TRBV14
j_call: TRBJ2-1
cdr3_aa: CASSDRAFNNEQFF
cdr3_nt: TGTGCCAGCTCGGACAGGGCTTTCAACAATGAGCAGTTCTTC

d_call: TRBD2
clone_size: NA
cdr3_length: 14
v_call: TRBV15
j_call: TRBJ2-5
cdr3_aa: CATSTRAGVETQYF
cdr3_nt: TGTGCCACCAGCACCCGAGCGGGGGTGGAGACCCAGTACTTC